This T cell receptor (beta chain) is from a study of technical replicates of blood from a handful of donors. Sequenced by immunoSEQ multiplex PCR; TCRdb stores in-frame clones only, minus some. This table holds tens of thousands of clones, 90% to 97% found once. The sequencing input was T cells isolated from PBMCs. The clonotype was recovered from a human donor in good health.

The DNA for the CDR3 is TGTGCCAGCAGCGTAGAAGACAGCTCTAAGCCCCAGCATTTT. It codes for CASSVEDSSKPQHF. The V gene is TRBV9, the J gene TRBJ1-5; D perhaps matches TRBD1 (5 bases). Germline CDR1 is SGDLS and CDR2 is YYNGEE. V lost 0 bases and J 8 bases, leaving 12 bases between the germline ends. The length of the CDR3 is 14 residues.